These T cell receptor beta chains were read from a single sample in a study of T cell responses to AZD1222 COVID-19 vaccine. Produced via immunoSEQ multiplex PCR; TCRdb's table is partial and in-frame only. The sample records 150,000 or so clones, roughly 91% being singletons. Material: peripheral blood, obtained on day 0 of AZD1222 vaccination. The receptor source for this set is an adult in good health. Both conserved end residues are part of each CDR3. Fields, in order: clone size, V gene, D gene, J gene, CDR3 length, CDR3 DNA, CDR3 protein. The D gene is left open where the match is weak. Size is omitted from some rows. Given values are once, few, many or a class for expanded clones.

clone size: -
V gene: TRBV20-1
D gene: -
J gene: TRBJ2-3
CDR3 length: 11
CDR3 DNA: TGCAGTGCTAACCGGGGGGATACGCAGTATTTT
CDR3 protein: CSANRGDTQYF

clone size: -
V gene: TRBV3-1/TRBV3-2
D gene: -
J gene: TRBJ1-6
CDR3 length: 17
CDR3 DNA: TGTGCCAGCAGCCAAATGGAATTCAGGGCGGGTGGTTCACCCCTCCACTTT
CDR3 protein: CASSQMEFRAGGSPLHF

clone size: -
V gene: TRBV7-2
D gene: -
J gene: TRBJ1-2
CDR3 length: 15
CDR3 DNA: TGTGCCAGCAGCTTATCAGATCTTGCTCTTTATGGCTACACCTTC
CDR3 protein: CASSLSDLALYGYTF

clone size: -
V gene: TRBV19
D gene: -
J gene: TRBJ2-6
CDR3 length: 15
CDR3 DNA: TGTGCCAGTAGTATTGGAGCCTCTGGGGCCAACGTCCTGACTTTC
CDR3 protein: CASSIGASGANVLTF

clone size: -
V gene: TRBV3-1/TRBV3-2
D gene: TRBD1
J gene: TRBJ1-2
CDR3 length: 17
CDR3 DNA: TGTGCCAGCAGCCAACCAGGGGGCCGCGGGGCTAACTATGGCTACACCTTC
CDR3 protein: CASSQPGGRGANYGYTF

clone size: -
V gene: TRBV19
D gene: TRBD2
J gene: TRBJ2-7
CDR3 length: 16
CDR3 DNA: TGTGCCAGCACCCCCGGACTAGCGGGAGGGCCCTACGAGCAGTACTTC
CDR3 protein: CASTPGLAGGPYEQYF

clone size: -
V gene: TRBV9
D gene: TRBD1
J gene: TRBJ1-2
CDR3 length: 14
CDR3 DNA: TGTGCCAGCAGTGTGACAGGGGCTTCAAATGGCTACACCTTC
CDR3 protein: CASSVTGASNGYTF

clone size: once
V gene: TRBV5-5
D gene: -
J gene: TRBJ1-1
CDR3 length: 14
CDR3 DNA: TGTGCCAGCAGCTTGGAGGCGGGGGCACGATGGGCTTTCTTT
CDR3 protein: CASSLEAGARWAFF

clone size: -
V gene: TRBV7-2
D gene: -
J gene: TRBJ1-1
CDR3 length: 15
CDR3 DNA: TGTGCCAGCAGCTTAGCGACGGGGAGCTACACTGAAGCTTTCTTT
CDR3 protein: CASSLATGSYTEAFF

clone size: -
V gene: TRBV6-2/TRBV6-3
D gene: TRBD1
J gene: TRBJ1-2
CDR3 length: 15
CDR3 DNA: TGTGCCAGCAGCACTAGGACAGGGGAAGACTATGGCTACACCTTC
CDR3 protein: CASSTRTGEDYGYTF

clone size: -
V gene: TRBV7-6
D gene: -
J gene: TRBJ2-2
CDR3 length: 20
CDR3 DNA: TGTGCCAGCAGCCTAGTACCCAAAGCGGGCCCTGGCCGGGGCACCGGGGAGCTGTTTTTT
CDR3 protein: CASSLVPKAGPGRGTGELFF

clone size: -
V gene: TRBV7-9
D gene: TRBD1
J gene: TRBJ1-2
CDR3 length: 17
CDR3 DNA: TGTGCCAGCAGCTACACGCCCGGACAGGGGGATGTATACGGCTACACCTTC
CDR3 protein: CASSYTPGQGDVYGYTF

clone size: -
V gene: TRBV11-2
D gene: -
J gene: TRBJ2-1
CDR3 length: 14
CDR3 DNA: TGTGCCAGCAGCTTAAGTGGCTCCTACAATGAGCAGTTCTTC
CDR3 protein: CASSLSGSYNEQFF

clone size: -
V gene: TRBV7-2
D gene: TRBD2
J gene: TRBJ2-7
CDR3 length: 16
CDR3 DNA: TGTGCCAGCAGCTTAGACGGGGGACTAGCGGGACGCGAGCAGTACTTC
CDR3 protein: CASSLDGGLAGREQYF

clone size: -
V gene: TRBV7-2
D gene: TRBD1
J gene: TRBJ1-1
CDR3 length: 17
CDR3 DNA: TGTGCCAGCAGCTTTGACCGGGACAGGGGTTGGGGAGCTGAAGCTTTCTTT
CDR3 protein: CASSFDRDRGWGAEAFF

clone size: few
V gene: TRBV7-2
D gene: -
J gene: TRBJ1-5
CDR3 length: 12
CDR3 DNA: TGTGCCAGCAGCTTAGATTATCAGCCCCAGCATTTT
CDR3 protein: CASSLDYQPQHF

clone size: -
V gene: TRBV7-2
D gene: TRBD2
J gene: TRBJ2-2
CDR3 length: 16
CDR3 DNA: TGTGCCAGCAGCCCTCTAGCGGATTGGGACACCGGGGAGCTGTTTTTT
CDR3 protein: CASSPLADWDTGELFF

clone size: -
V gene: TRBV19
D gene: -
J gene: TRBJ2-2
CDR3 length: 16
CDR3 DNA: TGTGCCAGTAGTATCTCTCTGGGAGGATCGACCGGGGAGCTGTTTTTT
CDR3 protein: CASSISLGGSTGELFF

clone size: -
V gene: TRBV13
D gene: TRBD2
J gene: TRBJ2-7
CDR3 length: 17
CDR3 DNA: TGTGCCAGCAGCCGGGGACTAGCGGGGGGACGAGGTGGCGAGCAGTACTTC
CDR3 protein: CASSRGLAGGRGGEQYF

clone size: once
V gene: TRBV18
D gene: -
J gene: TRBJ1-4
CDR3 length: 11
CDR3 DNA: TGTGCCAGCTCAACGCAGGGTGTACTGTTTTTT
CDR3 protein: CASSTQGVLFF

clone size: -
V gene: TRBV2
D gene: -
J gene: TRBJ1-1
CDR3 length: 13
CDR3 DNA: TGTGCCAGCAGGGGGGAACGGAACACTGAAGCTTTCTTT
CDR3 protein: CASRGERNTEAFF

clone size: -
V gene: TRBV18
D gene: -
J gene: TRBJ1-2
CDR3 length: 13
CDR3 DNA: TGTGCCAGCTCGTACCGGGGGGACTATGGCTACACCTTC
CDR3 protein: CASSYRGDYGYTF

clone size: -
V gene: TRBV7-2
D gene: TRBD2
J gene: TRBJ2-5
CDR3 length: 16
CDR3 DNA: TGTGCCAGCAGCTTCCCGGGACTAGCGGAACAAGAGACCCAGTACTTC
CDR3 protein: CASSFPGLAEQETQYF

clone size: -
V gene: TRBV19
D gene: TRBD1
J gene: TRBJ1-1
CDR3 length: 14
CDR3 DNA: TGTGCCAGTAGTAGGGACAGGGAAAGGACTGAAGCTTTCTTT
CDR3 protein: CASSRDRERTEAFF

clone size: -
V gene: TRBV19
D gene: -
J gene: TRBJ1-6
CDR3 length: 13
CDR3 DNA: TGTGCCAGTACATCAGGGTACAATTCACCCCTCCACTTT
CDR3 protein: CASTSGYNSPLHF

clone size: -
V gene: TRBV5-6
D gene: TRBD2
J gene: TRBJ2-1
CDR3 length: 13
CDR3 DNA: TGTGCCAGCAGCTATGGACTAGTGCCTGAGCAGTTCTTC
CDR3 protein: CASSYGLVPEQFF

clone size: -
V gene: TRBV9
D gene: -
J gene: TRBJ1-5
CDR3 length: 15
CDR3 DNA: TGTGCCAGCAGCGTAGGGGGAGAGGTCGTTCAGCCCCAGCATTTT
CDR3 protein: CASSVGGEVVQPQHF

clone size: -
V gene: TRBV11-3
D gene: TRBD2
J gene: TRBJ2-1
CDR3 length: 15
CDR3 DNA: TGTGCCAGCAGCTCTAGCGGCCCCCCCTTGAATGAGCAGTTCTTC
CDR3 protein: CASSSSGPPLNEQFF

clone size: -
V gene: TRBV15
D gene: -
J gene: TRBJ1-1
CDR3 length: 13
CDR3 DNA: TGTGCCACCAGGGCAGTGACGAACACTGAAGCTTTCTTT
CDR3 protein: CATRAVTNTEAFF

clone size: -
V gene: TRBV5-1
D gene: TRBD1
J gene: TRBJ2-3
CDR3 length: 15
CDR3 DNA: TGCGCCAGCAGCTTGGGACAGGGCATAACAGATACGCAGTATTTT
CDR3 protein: CASSLGQGITDTQYF

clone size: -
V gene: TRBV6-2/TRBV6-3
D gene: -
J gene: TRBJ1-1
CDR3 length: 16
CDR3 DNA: TGTGCCAGCAGTTACTCGACGATTCCCCGGGGGGCTGAAGCTTTCTTT
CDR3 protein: CASSYSTIPRGAEAFF

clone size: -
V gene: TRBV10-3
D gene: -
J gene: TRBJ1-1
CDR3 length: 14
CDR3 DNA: TGTGCCATCAGTGGGATGAAGACGAGCACTGAAGCTTTCTTT
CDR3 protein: CAISGMKTSTEAFF

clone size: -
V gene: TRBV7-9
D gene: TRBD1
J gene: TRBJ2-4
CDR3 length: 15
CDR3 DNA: TGTGCCAGCAGCGTTGAGGGGGCTCGGGAAAACATTCAGTACTTC
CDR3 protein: CASSVEGARENIQYF

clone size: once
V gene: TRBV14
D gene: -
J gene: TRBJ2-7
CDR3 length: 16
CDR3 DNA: TGTGCCAGCAGCCCCGAAATACTCAGGGGTCCCTACGAGCAGTACTTC
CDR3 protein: CASSPEILRGPYEQYF

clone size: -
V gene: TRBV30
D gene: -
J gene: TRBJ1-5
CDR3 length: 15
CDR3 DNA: TGTGCCTGGAGTGTAGGGTCCGGCGGCAATCAGCCCCAGCATTTT
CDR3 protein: CAWSVGSGGNQPQHF

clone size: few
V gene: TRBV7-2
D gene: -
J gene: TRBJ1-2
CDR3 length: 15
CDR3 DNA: TGTGCCAGCAGCTTAGATGTTTCGACAGGCGGTGGCTACACCTTC
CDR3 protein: CASSLDVSTGGGYTF

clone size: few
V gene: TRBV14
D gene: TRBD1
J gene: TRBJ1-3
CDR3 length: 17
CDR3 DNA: TGTGCCAGCAGCCAAGCCCGAACAGGGGTGTCCGGAAACACCATATATTTT
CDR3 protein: CASSQARTGVSGNTIYF

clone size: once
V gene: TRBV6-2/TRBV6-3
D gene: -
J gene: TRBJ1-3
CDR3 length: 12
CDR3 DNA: TGTGCCAGCAGCGCTACTGAAAACACCATATATTTT
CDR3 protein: CASSATENTIYF

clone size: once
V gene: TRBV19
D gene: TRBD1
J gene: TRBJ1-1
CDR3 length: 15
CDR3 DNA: TGTGCCAGTAGTATATACACAGGGGGAAACACTGAAGCTTTCTTT
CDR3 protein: CASSIYTGGNTEAFF

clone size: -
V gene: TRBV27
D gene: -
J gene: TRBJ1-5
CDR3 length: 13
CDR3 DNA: TGTGCCAGCAGTTCCGCTGGCAATCAGCCCCAGCATTTT
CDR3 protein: CASSSAGNQPQHF

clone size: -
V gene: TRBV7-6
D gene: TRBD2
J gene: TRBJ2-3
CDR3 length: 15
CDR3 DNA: TGTGCCAGCAGCTTATTAGCGGGAGGCACAGATACGCAGTATTTT
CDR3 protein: CASSLLAGGTDTQYF

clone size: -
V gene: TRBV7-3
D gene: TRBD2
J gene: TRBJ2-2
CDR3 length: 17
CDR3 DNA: TGTGCCAGCAGCCCCGGGACTAGCGGGGGCAGATACGGGGAGCTGTTTTTT
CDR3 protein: CASSPGTSGGRYGELFF

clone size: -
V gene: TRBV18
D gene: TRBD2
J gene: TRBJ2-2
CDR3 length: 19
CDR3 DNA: TGTGCCAGCTCACACCGGACTAGCGGGGGGGCAGCGAACACCGGGGAGCTGTTTTTT
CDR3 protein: CASSHRTSGGAANTGELFF

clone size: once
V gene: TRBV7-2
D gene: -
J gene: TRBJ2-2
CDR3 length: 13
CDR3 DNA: TGTGCCAGCAGCTTTACAGCACCGAGGGAGCTGTTTTTT
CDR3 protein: CASSFTAPRELFF

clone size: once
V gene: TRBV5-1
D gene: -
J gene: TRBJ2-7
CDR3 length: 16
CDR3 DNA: TGCGCCAGCAGCCGTACTCGTACGGACGACTCCTACGAGCAGTACTTC
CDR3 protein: CASSRTRTDDSYEQYF

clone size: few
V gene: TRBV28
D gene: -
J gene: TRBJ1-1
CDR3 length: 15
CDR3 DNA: TGTGCCAGCATAAATGCAGACGGAGTGAACACTGAAGCTTTCTTT
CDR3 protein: CASINADGVNTEAFF

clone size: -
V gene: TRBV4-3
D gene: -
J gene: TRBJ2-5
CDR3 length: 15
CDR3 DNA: TGCGCCAGCAGCCAAGGACTGGGATCAGTGGAGACCCAGTACTTC
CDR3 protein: CASSQGLGSVETQYF

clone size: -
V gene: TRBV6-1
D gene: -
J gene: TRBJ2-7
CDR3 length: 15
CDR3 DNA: TGTGCCAGCAGTGAAGCGACAGGACCCTTCGAGAAGCAGTACTTC
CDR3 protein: CASSEATGPFEKQYF